This T cell receptor (beta chain) was documented in a study of shared clonotypes between healthy human individuals. Generated by immunoSEQ multiplex PCR, the TCRdb table keeps only in-frame clones and is missing some. The table records about 1,800,000 clones, about 95% of them present only once. CD8 cells regarded as naive lacked CD45RO, were positively chosen for CCR7, and omitted terminally differentiated effector memory CD45RA+ cells. In regard to this clone: The target antigen is unknown.

Study outcomes and limitations: Several donors shared approximately 5% of their naive CD4 clonotypes.

The receptor was isolated from a man between 18 and 35 years old in good health. The sequencing input was naive CD8+ T cells sorted from blood.

The CDR3 DNA follows: TGTGCCAGTAGTATGGGCAGAGCCTACGAGCAGTACTTC. As protein: CASSMGRAYEQYF. V and J are TRBV19 and TRBJ2-7; no definite D call. The CDR3 spans 13 residues. Looked up from germline, CDR1 is LNHDA and CDR2 is SQIVND (reference sequence). The V end lost 3 bases, the J end lost 2 bases, and 8 bases lay between the germline ends.